Listed below are T cell receptor beta chains from one sample, sequenced in a study of T-cell memory formation after mild COVID-19. MiXCR, run by TCRdb on the 5' RACE reads, gives a single entry per CDR3 protein. The sample has 310,000 or so distinct CDR3 sequences, about 15% seen once; the top ten hold about a fifth. Sequenced sample: PBMCs or a T cell subset sorted from them (not recorded which). These receptors came from a man between 18 and 35 years old who had mild COVID-19 (a few samples of this study predate the infection). Cell type and time point are not known. CDR3s include the opening cysteine and the closing phenylalanine or tryptophan. The order of the fields is J gene, V gene, CDR3 protein.

j_gene: TRBJ2-7; v_gene: TRBV12-3/TRBV12-4; CDR3aa: CASSPSGEGEQYF
j_gene: TRBJ1-6; v_gene: TRBV5-4; CDR3aa: CASSPQGGYNSPLHF
j_gene: TRBJ2-7; v_gene: TRBV4-3; CDR3aa: CASSRSYQGGPTGEQYF
j_gene: TRBJ2-5; v_gene: TRBV7-8; CDR3aa: CASTPQRGGRETQYF
j_gene: TRBJ2-3; v_gene: TRBV7-9; CDR3aa: CASSSPRDSDTQYF
j_gene: TRBJ2-7; v_gene: TRBV20-1; CDR3aa: CSARVMYEQYF
j_gene: TRBJ2-2; v_gene: TRBV7-2; CDR3aa: CASSFSGDNTGELFF
j_gene: TRBJ1-6; v_gene: TRBV7-8; CDR3aa: CASSSQNYRATGPLHF
j_gene: TRBJ2-3; v_gene: TRBV23-1; CDR3aa: CASPIHDTQYF
j_gene: TRBJ2-4; v_gene: TRBV6-5; CDR3aa: CASRGDRVSIQYF
j_gene: TRBJ2-2; v_gene: TRBV6-5; CDR3aa: CASSYGAGRAWTGELFF
j_gene: TRBJ2-5; v_gene: TRBV5-5; CDR3aa: CASSWTGGYQETQYF
j_gene: TRBJ1-2; v_gene: TRBV29-1; CDR3aa: CSVGTGFRGYTF
j_gene: TRBJ2-5; v_gene: TRBV6-2/TRBV6-3; CDR3aa: CASSPNQWRETQYF
j_gene: TRBJ2-1; v_gene: TRBV7-9; CDR3aa: CASSRWTGENEQFF
j_gene: TRBJ1-1; v_gene: TRBV29-1; CDR3aa: CSVALMLRPEAFF
j_gene: TRBJ1-1; v_gene: TRBV5-1; CDR3aa: CASSPGQTGTEAFF
j_gene: TRBJ2-1; v_gene: TRBV7-9; CDR3aa: CASSSKQGSYNEQFF
j_gene: TRBJ2-5; v_gene: TRBV27; CDR3aa: CASSTLGMGETQYF
j_gene: TRBJ1-1; v_gene: TRBV4-1; CDR3aa: CASSQVVKDRSSSEAFF
j_gene: TRBJ1-6; v_gene: TRBV2; CDR3aa: CASSEDSAYNSPLHF
j_gene: TRBJ2-2; v_gene: TRBV7-2; CDR3aa: CASSLTRDRANTGELFF
j_gene: TRBJ2-7; v_gene: TRBV5-1; CDR3aa: CASSLVGGRSYEQYF
j_gene: TRBJ1-3; v_gene: TRBV11-2; CDR3aa: CASGRNTIYF
j_gene: TRBJ1-2; v_gene: TRBV6-2/TRBV6-3; CDR3aa: CASGKQGYGYTF
j_gene: TRBJ2-7; v_gene: TRBV30; CDR3aa: CASQPGQGYEQYF
j_gene: TRBJ2-2; v_gene: TRBV5-1; CDR3aa: CASSYGQGAITGELFF
j_gene: TRBJ1-5; v_gene: TRBV9; CDR3aa: CASSVALSPVNQPQHF
j_gene: TRBJ1-3; v_gene: TRBV20-1; CDR3aa: CSARGRAYSGNTIYF
j_gene: TRBJ2-7; v_gene: TRBV6-2/TRBV6-3; CDR3aa: CASRVYYEQYF
j_gene: TRBJ2-5; v_gene: TRBV6-5; CDR3aa: CASSPGPRRETQYF
j_gene: TRBJ1-1; v_gene: TRBV7-2; CDR3aa: CASSLAPVMYTEAFF
j_gene: TRBJ2-1; v_gene: TRBV24-1; CDR3aa: CATSDREGGSYNEQFF
j_gene: TRBJ2-1; v_gene: TRBV5-1; CDR3aa: CASSLASASSYNEQFF
j_gene: TRBJ2-3; v_gene: TRBV24-1; CDR3aa: CATSDSSGGDGTQYF
j_gene: TRBJ2-5; v_gene: TRBV29-1; CDR3aa: CSVEPNQETQYF
j_gene: TRBJ2-3; v_gene: TRBV7-8; CDR3aa: CASSTFGGTDTQYF
j_gene: TRBJ1-3; v_gene: TRBV7-9; CDR3aa: CASSGGPGKAIYF
j_gene: TRBJ1-2; v_gene: TRBV7-2; CDR3aa: CASSPDRREGYTF
j_gene: TRBJ1-1; v_gene: TRBV15; CDR3aa: CATSGEYAEAFF
j_gene: TRBJ1-5; v_gene: TRBV7-2; CDR3aa: CASSLWTGLNQPQHF
j_gene: TRBJ2-7; v_gene: TRBV4-2; CDR3aa: CASSQSWGLGEQYF
j_gene: TRBJ2-5; v_gene: TRBV24-1; CDR3aa: CATSDSRQETQYF
j_gene: TRBJ2-6; v_gene: TRBV6-2/TRBV6-3; CDR3aa: CASTSGANVLTF
j_gene: TRBJ2-3; v_gene: TRBV5-4; CDR3aa: CASSRKTGGVTDTQYF
j_gene: TRBJ1-3; v_gene: TRBV3-1; CDR3aa: CASSQDPLRNTIYF